This T cell receptor beta chain was profiled in a study of control samples from healthy donors and cancer patients. TCRdb keeps only in-frame clones here, not all; method: immunoSEQ multiplex PCR. The sample has fewer than 110,000 clones; around 89% are singletons. In its sample, this clone was seen a few times. The V gene's germline CDR1 is MDHEN and CDR2 SYDVKM. Trimming stripped 5 bases from V and 5 bases from J, with 10 bases between. This CDR3 is built from 13 residues. Sequences were obtained from blood. The chain employs TRBV28 and TRBJ1-5; D uncertain. The receptor was derived from a man aged 25-45 years in good health. CDR3 residues: CASSPSTHQPQHF. CDR3 DNA sequence: TGTGCCAGCAGTCCCTCGACCCATCAGCCCCAGCATTTT. Combining the CDR3 with reference TRBV28 and TRBJ1-5 gives the whole variable domain DVKVTQSSRYLVKRTGEKVFLECVQDMDHENMFWYRQDPGLGLRLIYFSYDVKMKEKGDIPEGYSVSREKKERFSLILESASTNQTSMYLCASSPSTHQPQHFGDGTRLSIL.